This T cell receptor beta chain was documented in a study of blood T cell repertoires in COVID-19. Per germline, CDR1 MDHEN and CDR2 SYDVKM. After removal of 10 bases from V and 0 bases from J, the junction contained 2 bases not matched to a gene. The CDR3 has 12 residues. Using immunoSEQ multiplex PCR, the repertoire was profiled, and TCRdb retains in-frame clones only, with some absent. The data show approximately 300,000 clones, roughly 90% seen once. The source is a woman in her 30s who had recovered from COVID-19. This chain links TRBV28 with TRBJ1-1; 7 bases line up with TRBD1. The sample was PBMCs or T cells enriched from blood (not recorded which). The DNA of the CDR3 is TGTGCCACCCAGGGGGTGAACACTGAAGCTTTCTTT. This translates into CATQGVNTEAFF.